A few counts support the clone carrying this TCR beta chain. Its specificity is not known. TCRdb called the 5' RACE reads again in MiXCR, with one record for every CDR3 protein. This sample has about 120,000 distinct CDR3 sequences, with over 20% found just once. This record comes from a study of T-cell memory formation after mild COVID-19. General study findings and limits: The main location of contracting CD4+ clones was CM and EM, and that of contracting CD8+ clones was EMRA. The pre-infection memory compartment contained some responding clones, suggesting cross-reactive memory joined.

The CDR3 has 17 residues. CDR1 is MNHEY and CDR2 is SMNVEV in the germline V gene (reference sequence). Trimming pared 4 bases from V and 0 bases from J, leaving 16 bases between. The TCR originated in a young man who had mild COVID-19 (a few samples of this study predate the infection). Cell type and time point are not known. Sequencing was carried out using PBMCs or a T cell subset sorted from them (not recorded which). This rearrangement joins TRBV27 to TRBJ1-5; D remains ambiguous. The CDR3 region is CASSSATELHSNQPQHF. The DNA of the CDR3 is TGTGCCAGCAGTTCCGCTACAGAGCTTCATAGCAATCAGCCCCAGCATTTT.